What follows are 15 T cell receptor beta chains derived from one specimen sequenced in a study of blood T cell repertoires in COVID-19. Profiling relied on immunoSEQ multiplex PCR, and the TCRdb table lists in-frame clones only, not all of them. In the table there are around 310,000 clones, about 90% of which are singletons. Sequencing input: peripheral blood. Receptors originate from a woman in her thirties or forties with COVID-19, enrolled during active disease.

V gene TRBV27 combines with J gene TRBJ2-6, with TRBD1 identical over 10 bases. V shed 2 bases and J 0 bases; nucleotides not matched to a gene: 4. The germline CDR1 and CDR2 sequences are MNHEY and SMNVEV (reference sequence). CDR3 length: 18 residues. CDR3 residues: CASSLVGQGSSGANVLTF. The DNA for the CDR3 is TGTGCCAGCAGTTTAGTGGGACAGGGGTCCTCTGGGGCCAACGTCCTGACTTTC. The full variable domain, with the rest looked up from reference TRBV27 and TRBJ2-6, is EAQVTQNPRYLITVTGKKLTVTCSQNMNHEYMSWYRQDPGLGLRQIYYSMNVEVTDKGDVPEGYKVSRKEKRNFPLILESPSPNQTSLYFCASSLVGQGSSGANVLTFGAGSRLTVL.

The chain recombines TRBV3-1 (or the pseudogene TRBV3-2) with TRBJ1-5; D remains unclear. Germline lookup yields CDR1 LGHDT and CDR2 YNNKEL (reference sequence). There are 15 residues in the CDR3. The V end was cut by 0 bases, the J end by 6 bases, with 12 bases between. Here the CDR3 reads CASSQDTAEAQPQHF. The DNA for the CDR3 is TGTGCCAGCAGCCAAGATACGGCGGAGGCTCAGCCCCAGCATTTT.

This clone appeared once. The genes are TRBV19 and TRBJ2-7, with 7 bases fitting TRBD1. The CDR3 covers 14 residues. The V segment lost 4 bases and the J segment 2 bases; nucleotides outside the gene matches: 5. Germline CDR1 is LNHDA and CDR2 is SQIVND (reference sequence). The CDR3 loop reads CASSRQGWAYEQYF. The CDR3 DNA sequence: TGTGCCAGTAGTAGACAGGGCTGGGCCTACGAGCAGTACTTC.

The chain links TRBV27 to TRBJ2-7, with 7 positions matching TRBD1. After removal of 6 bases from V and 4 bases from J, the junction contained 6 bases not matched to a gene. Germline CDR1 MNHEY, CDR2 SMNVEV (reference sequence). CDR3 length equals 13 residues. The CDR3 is CASRPGQSYEQYF. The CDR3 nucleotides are TGTGCCAGCAGACCGGGACAGAGTTACGAGCAGTACTTC.

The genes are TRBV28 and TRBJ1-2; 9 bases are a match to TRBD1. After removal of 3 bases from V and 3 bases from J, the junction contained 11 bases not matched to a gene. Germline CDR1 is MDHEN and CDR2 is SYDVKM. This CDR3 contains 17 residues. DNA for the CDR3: TGTGCCAGCAGTTTCCCGCCCGGGACAGGGTCGGACTATGGCTACACCTTC. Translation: CASSFPPGTGSDYGYTF.

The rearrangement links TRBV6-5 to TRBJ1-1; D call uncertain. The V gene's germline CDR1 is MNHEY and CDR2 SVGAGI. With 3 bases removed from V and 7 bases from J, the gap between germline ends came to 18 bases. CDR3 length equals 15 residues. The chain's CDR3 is CASSYIPPSRGEAFF. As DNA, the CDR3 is TGTGCCAGCAGTTATATCCCCCCCTCCCGAGGTGAAGCTTTCTTT.

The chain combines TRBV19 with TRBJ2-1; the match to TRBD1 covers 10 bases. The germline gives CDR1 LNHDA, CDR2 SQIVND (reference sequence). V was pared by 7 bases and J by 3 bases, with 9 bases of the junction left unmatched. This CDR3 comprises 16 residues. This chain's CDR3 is CASMGGGTGVYNEQFF. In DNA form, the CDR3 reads TGTGCCAGTATGGGGGGTGGGACAGGGGTCTACAATGAGCAGTTCTTC. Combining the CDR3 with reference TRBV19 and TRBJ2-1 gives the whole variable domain DGGITQSPKYLFRKEGQNVTLSCEQNLNHDAMYWYRQDPGQGLRLIYYSQIVNDFQKGDIAEGYSVSREKKESFPLTVTSAQKNPTAFYLCASMGGGTGVYNEQFFGPGTRLTVL.

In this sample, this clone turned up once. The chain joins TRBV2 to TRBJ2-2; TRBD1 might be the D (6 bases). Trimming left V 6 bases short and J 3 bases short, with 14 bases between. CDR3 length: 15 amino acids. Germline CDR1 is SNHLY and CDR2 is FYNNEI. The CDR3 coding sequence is TGTGCCAGCAGCCCCCCGACAGGTTACACCGGGGAGCTGTTTTTT. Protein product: CASSPPTGYTGELFF.

In nucleotides, the CDR3 is TGCGCCAGCAGACAGGAAAAGGTTACAGGGTTTGGCGGCTACACCTTC. It codes for CASRQEKVTGFGGYTF. The chain links TRBV5-1 to TRBJ1-2, with a tentative D call TRBD1 (6 bases). The CDR3 is 16 amino acids. Trimming stripped 5 bases from V and 8 bases from J, with 25 bases between. CDR1 SGHRS and CDR2 YFSETQ come from the germline V gene.

The CDR3 DNA reads as TGTGCCAGCAGTTTATCCGGTGGACAGGGACGTAACAGAGGCTACACCTTC. Translation gives CASSLSGGQGRNRGYTF. The J gene is TRBJ1-2, the V gene TRBV28; TRBD1 matches 8 bases. The ends lost 1 base at V and 8 bases at J; junction bases unmatched: 15. The CDR3 spans 17 residues. Germline values: CDR1 MDHEN, CDR2 SYDVKM.

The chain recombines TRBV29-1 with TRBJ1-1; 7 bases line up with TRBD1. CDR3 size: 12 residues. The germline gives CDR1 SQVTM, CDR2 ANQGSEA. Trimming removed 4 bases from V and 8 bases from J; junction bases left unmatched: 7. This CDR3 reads CSVARQGGEAFF. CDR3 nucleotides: TGCAGCGTTGCCCGACAGGGTGGGGAAGCTTTCTTT.

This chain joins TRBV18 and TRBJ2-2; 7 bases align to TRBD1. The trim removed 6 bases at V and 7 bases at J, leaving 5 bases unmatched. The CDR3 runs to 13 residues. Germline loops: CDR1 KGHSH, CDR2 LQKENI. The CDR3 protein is CASSGTDNGELFF. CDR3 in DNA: TGTGCCAGCTCCGGGACAGATAACGGGGAGCTGTTTTTT.

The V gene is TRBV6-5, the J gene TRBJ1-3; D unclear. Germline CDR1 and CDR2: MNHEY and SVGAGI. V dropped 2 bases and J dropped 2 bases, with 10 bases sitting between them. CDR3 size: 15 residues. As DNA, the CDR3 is TGTGCCAGCAGTTACGGCAGGAACCCTGGAAACACCATATATTTT. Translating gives CASSYGRNPGNTIYF.

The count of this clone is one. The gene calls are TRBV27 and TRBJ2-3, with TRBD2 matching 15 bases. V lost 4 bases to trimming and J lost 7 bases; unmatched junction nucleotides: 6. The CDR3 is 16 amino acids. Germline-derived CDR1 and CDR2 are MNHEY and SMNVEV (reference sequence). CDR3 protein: CASSYGTSGRSYTQYF. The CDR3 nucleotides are TGTGCCAGCAGTTACGGGACTAGCGGGAGGTCCTATACGCAGTATTTT.

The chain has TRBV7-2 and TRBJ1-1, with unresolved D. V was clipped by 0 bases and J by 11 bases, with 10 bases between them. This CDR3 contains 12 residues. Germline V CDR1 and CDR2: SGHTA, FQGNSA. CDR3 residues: CASSLAVSRAFF. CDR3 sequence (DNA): TGTGCCAGCAGCTTAGCAGTTTCGAGGGCTTTCTTT.